This TCR beta chain was captured in a study of radiotherapy plus CTLA-4 blockade in lung cancer. Findings and caveats of the study: In blood, early T cell clone dynamics reportedly predicted response best, together with interferon-beta. In blood, after radiotherapy plus ipilimumab, tumor-derived TCR clones expanded.

In chemo-refractory metastatic non-small-cell lung cancer, patients got ipilimumab CTLA-4 blockade together with focal radiation. Data came from immunoSEQ multiplex PCR; TCRdb stores just in-frame clones and leaves some out. The sample consists of tens of thousands of clones, about four fifths of them appearing once. Worth noting for this clone: Its specificity is not known.

This CDR3 is built from 15 residues. V was cut by 0 bases and J by 7 bases, with 13 bases left in between. Germline V gives CDR1 MGHRA, CDR2 YSYEKL. The rearrangement links TRBV4-1 to TRBJ2-1; D is possibly TRBD2 (5 bases). The sequence was collected from a human donor with non-small cell lung cancer who had a complete response to radiotherapy plus ipilimumab. Specimen: peripheral blood, collected from a patient treated with radiotherapy plus ipilimumab. CDR3 in DNA: TGCGCCAGCAGCCAAGATTTGGACTTTGGAAATGAGCAGTTCTTC. It is translated as CASSQDLDFGNEQFF.